Following are 11 T cell receptor beta chains from one sample sequenced in a study of blood T cell repertoires in COVID-19. Data came from immunoSEQ multiplex PCR; TCRdb stores just in-frame clones and leaves some out. The sample holds roughly 250,000 clones, about nine tenths seen once. The sample was peripheral blood. These receptors were obtained from a man between 60 and 70 years old who had recovered from COVID-19.

The genes are TRBV6-2 or TRBV6-3 and TRBJ2-7, with TRBD2 as a possible D gene (6 bases). V was clipped by 2 bases and J by 3 bases, with 11 bases between them. The CDR3 consists of 14 residues. CDR1 and CDR2 from the germline V gene are MNHEY and SVGEGT. The CDR3 protein is CASSYPGLRYEQYF. The CDR3 DNA sequence: TGTGCCAGCAGTTACCCGGGACTCCGCTACGAGCAGTACTTC.

The V call is TRBV12-3 or TRBV12-4, the J call TRBJ1-4; D gene unclear. Deletions cut 8 bases from V and 11 bases from J, with 15 bases between. The CDR3 length is 12 residues. The CDR3 DNA reads as TGTGCCAGCGGTGGGGATCCGGGGAAACTGTTTTTT. Translating gives CASGGDPGKLFF.

V is TRBV19 and J is TRBJ2-5; TRBD1 matches at 8 bases. From germline, CDR1 is LNHDA and CDR2 SQIVND (reference sequence). This CDR3 region has 20 residues. V shed 4 bases and J 0 bases; nucleotides not matched to a gene: 19. This CDR3 reads CASSTNRPGQAPRYQETQYF. CDR3 coding DNA: TGTGCCAGTAGTACAAACCGCCCGGGACAGGCCCCCCGGTACCAAGAGACCCAGTACTTC.

The chain recombines TRBV12-5 with TRBJ1-1; 10 positions match TRBD1. Germline CDR1 is LGHNT and CDR2 is FRNRAP. The ends lost 1 base at V and 5 bases at J; junction bases unmatched: 7. This CDR3 contains 16 residues. CDR3 in amino acids: CASGLGQGADRTEAFF. CDR3 sequence (DNA): TGTGCTAGTGGTTTGGGACAGGGGGCAGATCGGACTGAAGCTTTCTTT.

The V call is TRBV7-3, the J call TRBJ2-2; D possibly corresponds to TRBD1 (6 bases). This CDR3 has 16 amino acids. V lost 5 bases and J 2 bases, leaving 15 bases between the germline ends. Germline V CDR1 and CDR2: SGHTA, FQGTGA. The DNA for the CDR3 is TGTGCCAGCAGCCCAGGGTCAGGGGTAAACACCGGGGAGCTGTTTTTT. This gives the protein CASSPGSGVNTGELFF. The variable domain in full, completed from reference TRBV7-3 and TRBJ2-2, reads GAGVSQTPSNKVTEKGKYVELRCDPISGHTALYWYRQSLGQGPEFLIYFQGTGAADDSGLPNDRFFAVRPEGSVSTLKIQRTERGDSAVYLCASSPGSGVNTGELFFGEGSRLTVL.

This chain joins TRBV4-1 and TRBJ2-1; weak D call: TRBD2 (5 bases). V lost 6 bases, J lost 4 bases, and 25 bases lay in between. Germline loops: CDR1 MGHRA, CDR2 YSYEKL. This CDR3 spans 18 amino acids. The CDR3 sequence is CASSRREIELLSYNEQFF. In DNA, the CDR3 is TGCGCCAGCAGTCGTCGGGAAATTGAGCTACTTTCGTACAATGAGCAGTTCTTC.

This chain uses TRBV2 with TRBJ1-5, with D hard to call. V was trimmed by 3 bases and J by 3 bases, leaving 9 bases between them. Germline values: CDR1 SNHLY, CDR2 FYNNEI. This CDR3 region has 14 residues. The CDR3 spells CASSERGDNQPQHF. The CDR3 bases are TGTGCCAGCAGTGAGAGAGGAGACAATCAGCCCCAGCATTTT.

The chain uses TRBV24-1 and TRBJ1-1; D remains unclear. From germline, CDR1 is KGHDR and CDR2 SFDVKD. This CDR3 is built from 12 residues. Trimming cost V 4 bases and J 1 base, with 3 bases left between them. The CDR3 DNA reads as TGTGCCACCAGTGACGGGAACACTGAAGCTTTCTTT. This gives the protein CATSDGNTEAFF.

V is TRBV5-1 and J is TRBJ2-7, with D possibly TRBD2 on 5 matching bases. Looked up from germline, CDR1 is SGHRS and CDR2 is YFSETQ. There are 14 residues in the CDR3. V lost 6 bases and J lost 0, with 13 bases in between. The CDR3 here is CASNPDGVSYEQYF. Here the CDR3 DNA reads TGCGCCAGCAACCCGGACGGGGTCTCCTACGAGCAGTACTTC.

The V and J genes are TRBV3-1 (or the pseudogene TRBV3-2) and TRBJ2-2; D is unclear. Germline V gene data show CDR1 as LGHDT and CDR2 as YNNKEL (reference sequence). V lost 4 bases and J 8 bases, leaving 8 bases between the germline ends. The CDR3 length is 12 residues. The CDR3 DNA sequence: TGTGCCAGCAGCCGGAGTGGTGGGGAGCTGTTTTTT. Protein product: CASSRSGGELFF.

This clone has a single count. V usage is TRBV27 and J usage is TRBJ1-5; possibly TRBD1 for D (5 bases). The CDR3 covers 15 residues. The germline gives CDR1 MNHEY, CDR2 SMNVEV (reference sequence). Trimming took 3 bases from V and 0 from J, leaving 9 bases between them. CDR3 sequence (DNA): TGTGCCAGCAGTTTGCAGGGAAATAGCAATCAGCCCCAGCATTTT. It specifies CASSLQGNSNQPQHF.